The rows below give T cell receptor beta chains drawn from one sample of a study of T cells in Graves' hyperthyroidism and ophthalmopathy. TCRdb ran MiXCR on the multiplex PCR reads and lists one entry per CDR3 protein. The data contain over 500,000 distinct CDR3 sequences, about 14% of them singletons. Sequencing used blood. The origin of the receptors is a woman between 40 and 55 years old with Graves' hyperthyroidism. CDR3s include the opening cysteine and the closing phenylalanine or tryptophan. A D gene is named only where the DNA matches it firmly. Clone size appears in some rows only: once, few, many, or a class for an expanded clone.

len	d_gene	v_gene	j_gene	abundance	CDR3aa	CDR3nt
16	NA	TRBV3-1	TRBJ2-3	NA	CASSNPRGGSTDTQYF	TGTGCCAGCAGTAACCCCAGAGGGGGAAGCACAGATACGCAGTATTTT
15	NA	TRBV2	TRBJ1-5	many	CASRGTDSSNQPQHF	TGTGCCAGCAGAGGGACCGATAGTAGCAATCAGCCCCAGCATTTT
14	NA	TRBV28	TRBJ1-1	many	CASSHIGREAEAFF	TGTGCCAGCAGCCACATCGGTCGGGAAGCTGAAGCTTTCTTT
14	NA	TRBV19	TRBJ2-2	NA	CASSISENTGELFF	TGTGCCAGTAGTATTTCAGAGAACACCGGGGAGCTGTTTTTT
15	TRBD1	TRBV6-6	TRBJ2-7	many	CASSYSPTGVVEQYF	TGTGCCAGCAGTTACTCCCCGACAGGGGTTGTCGAGCAGTACTTC
16	NA	TRBV13	TRBJ1-4	few	CASSFRRDGMNEKLFF	TGTGCCAGCAGCTTCCGCAGGGACGGTATGAATGAAAAACTGTTTTTT
16	NA	TRBV13	TRBJ1-3	NA	CASSLGSSWSGNTIYF	TGTGCCAGCAGCTTAGGATCGTCTTGGTCTGGAAACACCATATATTTT
11	NA	TRBV18	TRBJ1-1	few	CASSRDAEAFF	TGTGCCAGCTCACGGGATGCGGAAGCTTTCTTT
21	TRBD2	TRBV7-6	TRBJ2-3	many	CASSLVMGLAGSGRTTDTQYF	TGTGCCAGCAGCTTAGTCATGGGACTAGCGGGATCAGGGAGAACCACAGATACGCAGTATTTT
14	NA	TRBV20-1	TRBJ2-7	many	CSARDLGAGVEQYF	TGCAGTGCTAGAGATCTCGGGGCAGGGGTCGAGCAGTACTTC
17	TRBD1	TRBV7-9	TRBJ2-1	many	CASSLDGGTGIVNEQFF	TGTGCCAGCAGCTTGGACGGAGGGACAGGGATTGTGAATGAGCAGTTCTTC
16	TRBD2	TRBV5-1	TRBJ2-2	few	CASSQGTSGNTGELFF	TGCGCCAGCAGCCAAGGGACTAGCGGAAACACCGGGGAGCTGTTTTTT
17	NA	TRBV13	TRBJ2-1	many	CASSLGRDSVSYNEQFF	TGTGCCAGCAGCTTAGGCAGGGACTCAGTCTCCTACAATGAGCAGTTCTTC
14	NA	TRBV9	TRBJ2-1	few	CASSVGVGVNEQFF	TGTGCCAGCAGCGTGGGGGTGGGAGTTAATGAGCAGTTCTTC
14	NA	TRBV28	TRBJ1-5	many	CASSFTGIGQPQHF	TGTGCCAGCAGTTTCACAGGGATTGGCCAGCCCCAGCATTTT
12	NA	TRBV5-1	TRBJ1-1	many	CASSYNDGEAFF	TGCGCCAGCAGCTATAATGACGGTGAAGCTTTCTTT
15	NA	TRBV12-3/TRBV12-4	TRBJ2-4	NA	CASSLDSSNKNIQYF	TGTGCCAGCAGTTTAGATTCTAGCAACAAAAACATTCAGTACTTC
13	NA	TRBV7-9	TRBJ2-3	many	CASSLDGADTQYF	TGTGCCAGCAGCTTAGATGGGGCGGATACGCAGTATTTT
14	NA	TRBV7-3	TRBJ1-6	few	CASSLTGGGGPLHF	TGTGCCAGCAGCTTAACGGGAGGGGGAGGGCCCCTCCACTTT
15	NA	TRBV2	TRBJ1-6	few	CASSEITANNSPLHF	TGTGCCAGCAGTGAAATTACGGCTAATAATTCACCCCTCCACTTT
17	TRBD2	TRBV9	TRBJ2-3	few	CASSVGPSSGTGDTQYF	TGTGCCAGCAGCGTGGGCCCGAGTAGCGGGACGGGAGATACGCAGTATTTT
15	NA	TRBV5-1	TRBJ1-4	few	CASSPPGTHNEKLFF	TGCGCCAGCAGCCCCCCCGGGACACATAATGAAAAACTGTTTTTT
13	NA	TRBV28	TRBJ1-1	many	CASSFGSRRRAFF	TGTGCCAGCAGTTTCGGGAGCAGGAGGAGAGCTTTCTTT
17	TRBD2	TRBV27	TRBJ2-1	many	CASSSVISGSSYNEQFF	TGTGCCAGCAGTTCCGTAATTAGCGGGAGCTCCTACAATGAGCAGTTCTTC
17	NA	TRBV7-8	TRBJ1-5	many	CASSLSEAGYSNQPQHF	TGTGCCAGCAGCTTAAGTGAGGCAGGATATAGCAATCAGCCCCAGCATTTT
13	NA	TRBV18	TRBJ1-2	many	CASSQGRDYGYTF	TGTGCCAGCAGCCAAGGACGAGACTATGGCTACACCTTC
17	TRBD1	TRBV10-1	TRBJ2-1	NA	CASSDPGQGAAYNEQFF	TGCGCCAGCAGTGACCCCGGACAGGGGGCCGCCTACAATGAGCAGTTCTTC
14	NA	TRBV29-1	TRBJ2-1	many	CSVGAPPPYNEQFF	TGCAGCGTTGGTGCGCCCCCGCCCTACAATGAGCAGTTCTTC
14	TRBD2	TRBV2	TRBJ2-2	many	CASGTGGNTGELFF	TGTGCCAGCGGAACGGGAGGGAACACCGGGGAGCTGTTTTTT
13	NA	TRBV11-2	TRBJ2-7	many	CASSPQRSGEQYF	TGTGCCAGCAGCCCACAGAGGTCGGGCGAGCAGTACTTC
13	NA	TRBV2	TRBJ2-5	many	CASSVTGRETQYF	TGTGCCAGCAGTGTGACAGGGAGGGAGACCCAGTACTTC
14	NA	TRBV18	TRBJ2-1	NA	CASSPFSSYNEQFF	TGTGCCAGCTCACCATTCAGCTCCTACAATGAGCAGTTCTTC
16	NA	TRBV7-9	TRBJ1-1	few	CASSKSGTNMHTEAFF	TGTGCCAGCAGCAAATCCGGGACGAACATGCACACTGAAGCTTTCTTT
14	NA	TRBV10-3	TRBJ2-2	many	CAISAGAPTGELFF	TGTGCCATCAGTGCGGGGGCGCCCACCGGGGAGCTGTTTTTT
13	NA	TRBV6-4	TRBJ2-3	few	CASSDSGQRFKYF	TGTGCCAGCAGTGACTCGGGGCAACGATTTAAGTATTTT
17	TRBD2	TRBV4-2	TRBJ2-7	many	CASSQEPAGGKPYEQYF	TGTGCCAGCAGCCAAGAACCAGCGGGGGGTAAGCCCTACGAGCAGTACTTC
16	TRBD2	TRBV18	TRBJ2-2	many	CASSPPTGGPVGELFF	TGTGCCAGCTCACCACCTACGGGAGGGCCGGTCGGGGAGCTGTTTTTT
13	NA	TRBV5-1	TRBJ1-5	few	CASSSDGDQPQHF	TGCGCCAGCAGCTCGGACGGAGATCAGCCCCAGCATTTT
15	NA	TRBV30	TRBJ1-1	NA	CAWSGGRGFGGEAFF	TGTGCCTGGAGTGGGGGTAGGGGATTTGGCGGTGAAGCTTTCTTT
15	NA	TRBV27	TRBJ2-1	many	CASSPEWGLYNEQFF	TGTGCCAGCAGTCCAGAGTGGGGATTATACAATGAGCAGTTCTTC
15	NA	TRBV3-1	TRBJ2-7	many	CASSLNWDSPYEQYF	TGTGCCAGCAGCCTAAACTGGGACTCCCCATACGAGCAGTACTTC
13	NA	TRBV5-1	TRBJ2-7	NA	CASSLELANEQYF	TGCGCCAGCAGCTTGGAACTAGCAAACGAGCAGTACTTC
13	NA	TRBV2	TRBJ2-7	few	CAGTTHPGYERYF	TGTGCCGGGACGACCCATCCCGGCTACGAGCGGTACTTC
16	NA	TRBV27	TRBJ2-4	few	CASSLLAGTAKNIQYF	TGTGCCAGCAGTTTATTGGCAGGTACCGCCAAAAACATTCAGTACTTC
15	NA	TRBV27	TRBJ1-1	many	CASTISPTGTAEAFF	TGTGCCAGCACTATTTCGCCCACGGGGACGGCTGAAGCTTTCTTT